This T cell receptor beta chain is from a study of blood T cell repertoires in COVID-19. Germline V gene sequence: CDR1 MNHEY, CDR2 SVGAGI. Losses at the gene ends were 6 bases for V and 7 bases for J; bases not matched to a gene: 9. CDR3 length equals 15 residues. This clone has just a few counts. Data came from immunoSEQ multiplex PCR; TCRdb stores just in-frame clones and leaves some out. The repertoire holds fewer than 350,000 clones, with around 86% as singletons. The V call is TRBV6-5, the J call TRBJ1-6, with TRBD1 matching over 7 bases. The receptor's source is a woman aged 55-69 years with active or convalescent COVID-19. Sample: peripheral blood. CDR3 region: CASSLYRGSNSPLHF. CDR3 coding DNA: TGTGCCAGCAGCCTATACAGGGGATCCAATTCACCCCTCCACTTT.